This T cell receptor (beta chain) was recorded in a study of cytomegalovirus exposure and HLA in healthy donors. From germline, CDR1 is MNHNS and CDR2 SASEGT. Germline trimming cut 4 bases from V and 5 bases from J; bases unmatched to any gene: 7. This CDR3 region has 15 residues. Generated by immunoSEQ multiplex PCR, the TCRdb table keeps only in-frame clones and is missing some. The sample consists of around 160,000 clones, about 89% of them appearing once. This sequence joins TRBV6-1 and TRBJ2-5; the match to TRBD1 covers 10 bases. The receptor was isolated from a young woman in good health and CMV-seropositive. Sequencing used PBMCs. CDR3 protein: CASSVRQDRGETQYF. CDR3 bases: TGTGCCAGCAGTGTTAGGCAGGACAGGGGGGAGACCCAGTACTTC.